The clone carrying this T cell receptor (beta chain) was recorded only once. Its antigen is unknown. The source of the sample is a study of OX40 agonist ivuxolimab in advanced cancers. Across the study: Mean age about 60 years, range about 23 to 80; about 81% male.

Repertoires were generated with immunoSEQ multiplex PCR, while TCRdb's copy carries only in-frame clones and drops some. Of about 68,000 clones in the sample, approximately 87% were seen once. Looked up from germline, CDR1 is SEHNR and CDR2 is FQNEAQ (reference sequence). The CDR3 runs 15 residues. The V and J ends lost 2 bases and 3 bases, in that order; junction bases with no gene match: 3. Study-level points and caveats: Normalized T-cell clonal expansion was also low in a subset of nonresponders. At 0.1 to 3.0 mg/kg and by week 6, clonal expansion occurred in CD4+ and CD8+ blood T cells.

Sample: CD4+ or CD8+ T cells sorted from blood, taken in a trial of the OX40 agonist ivuxolimab. This chain links TRBV7-9 with TRBJ2-5, with TRBD2 matching over 10 bases. The sequence was obtained from an adult with an advanced solid tumor such as melanoma, head and neck, liver or kidney cancer. This chain's CDR3 is CASSLWLAGEETQYF. The CDR3 DNA is TGTGCCAGCAGCTTATGGCTAGCGGGGGAAGAGACCCAGTACTTC.